A selection of T cell receptor beta chains follows, all from one sample in a study. TCRdb redid the calling of the RT-PCR reads with MiXCR, one entry per CDR3 protein. The data hold around 700,000 distinct CDR3 sequences, with around 14% observed a single time. Sequenced material: memory CD4+ T cells from blood. Receptors originate from a female donor in good health, serving as a healthy control. The CDR3 runs from the conserved cysteine through the conserved F or W. Each record gives: V gene, J gene, clone size, D gene, CDR3 DNA, CDR3 protein. D genes are given only for firm matches. Size is stated for part of the rows, as once, few or many counts, or as a class when the clone is expanded.

>TRBV3-1|TRBJ2-3|-|-
TGTGCCAGCAGCGGGATCGGGGGCCCTACAGATACGCAGTATTTT
CASSGIGGPTDTQYF
>TRBV7-2|TRBJ2-1|-|-
TGTGCCAGCAGCTTTTGGGGGAGGAATGAGCAGTTCTTC
CASSFWGRNEQFF
>TRBV5-1|TRBJ2-1|-|-
TGCGCCAGCAGCTCAACTGGGGGGCTTAGCTCCTACAATGAGCAGTTCTTC
CASSSTGGLSSYNEQFF
>TRBV7-9|TRBJ1-6|many|TRBD1
TGTGCCAGCAGCTTACCAGGGGGACGGGGTTCACCCCTCCACTTT
CASSLPGGRGSPLHF
>TRBV7-2|TRBJ2-7|many|-
TGTGCCAGCAGCTTTAGTTCCGAGCAGTACTTC
CASSFSSEQYF
>TRBV7-2|TRBJ2-7|many|TRBD2
TGTGCCAGCAGCCAGCGGGGGGGGCGAAGCTCCTACGAGCAGTACTTC
CASSQRGGRSSYEQYF
>TRBV5-1|TRBJ2-3|few|TRBD2
TGCGCCAGCAGCCCCCGGGGGGGAGACTCAGATACGCAGTATTTT
CASSPRGGDSDTQYF
>TRBV20-1|TRBJ2-3|many|-
TGCAGTGCTAGAGATGGGCGGACCCAAGGTCAAGATACGCAGTATTTT
CSARDGRTQGQDTQYF
>TRBV24-1|TRBJ2-1|-|TRBD2
TGTGCCACCAGTGATTTGAAGACTAGCGGGAGGAGAAATGAGCAGTTCTTC
CATSDLKTSGRRNEQFF
>TRBV7-3|TRBJ1-2|-|TRBD1
TGTGCCAGCAGCCGGGGACAGGGGACCGATGGCTACACCTTC
CASSRGQGTDGYTF
>TRBV5-5|TRBJ2-2|once|-
TGTGCCAGCAGCTTGGTTTCCCTTGCCGGGGAGCTGTTTTTT
CASSLVSLAGELFF
>TRBV20-1|TRBJ2-4|-|TRBD2
TGCAGTGCTAGAGATCGGGGGGGGGTGGACATTCAGTACTTC
CSARDRGGVDIQYF
>TRBV20-1|TRBJ1-1|many|-
TGCAGTGCTAGGCTTGGGGGGAGTGGAGCTTTCTTT
CSARLGGSGAFF
>TRBV6-5|TRBJ2-5|many|TRBD2
TGTGCCAGCAGACATAGCCTAGCGGGAGGGTCGGAGACCCAGTACTTC
CASRHSLAGGSETQYF
>TRBV29-1|TRBJ1-2|-|TRBD1
TGCAGCGCCGGGACAGGGGGCGGCTATGCCTACACCTTC
CSAGTGGGYAYTF
>TRBV29-1|TRBJ2-5|many|-
TGCAGCGTTGAAGGGGTACAAGAGACCCAGTACTTC
CSVEGVQETQYF
>TRBV28|TRBJ2-6|-|-
TGTGCCAGCAGTATAATGTGGGGCTCTGGGGCCAACGTCCTGACTTTC
CASSIMWGSGANVLTF
>TRBV4-1|TRBJ2-1|-|TRBD2
TGCGCCAGCAGCCACCCGGGACTAGCGGGAGGGCCCCTTTTCAATGAGCAGTTCTTC
CASSHPGLAGGPLFNEQFF
>TRBV15|TRBJ2-7|-|TRBD1
TGTGCCACCAGCAGAGATGCAGGGGGCGGCTACGAGCAGTACTTC
CATSRDAGGGYEQYF
>TRBV7-8|TRBJ1-2|-|-
TGTGCCAGCAACCGAAACTCGGGGCCGGGTGGCTACACCTTC
CASNRNSGPGGYTF
>TRBV5-1|TRBJ2-1|-|-
TGCGCCAGCAGCCACCCGATTGCCTACAATGAGCAGTTCTTC
CASSHPIAYNEQFF
>TRBV29-1|TRBJ1-3|few|-
TGCAGCGTTGACGGTGTTCAGGGTTCGACTGGAAACACCATATATTTT
CSVDGVQGSTGNTIYF
>TRBV20-1|TRBJ2-7|-|TRBD1
TGCAGTGCTACCCAGGGGACAGGGGGCTTATACGAGCAGTACTTC
CSATQGTGGLYEQYF
>TRBV6-1|TRBJ1-5|few|-
TGTGCCAGCCAGTGGCAGGGTGATCAGCCCCAGCATTTT
CASQWQGDQPQHF
>TRBV7-9|TRBJ2-2|few|-
TGTGCCAGCAGCTTAGACTACTCGAACACCGGGGAGCTGTTTTTT
CASSLDYSNTGELFF
>TRBV4-1|TRBJ2-1|many|TRBD2
TGCGCCAGCAGCCCCCGGTCCGGAGAGGCTAGCGGGAGTAATGAGCAGTTCTTC
CASSPRSGEASGSNEQFF
>TRBV20-1|TRBJ2-7|-|-
TGCAGTGCGGGTACAGGGTCGACTTACGAGCAGTACTTC
CSAGTGSTYEQYF
>TRBV7-3|TRBJ1-1|-|-
TGTGCCAGCAGTTCGGGGGTGGGAGCTTTCTTT
CASSSGVGAFF
>TRBV5-1|TRBJ1-1|-|TRBD1
TGCGCCAGCAGCCCCAACCCGGGACAGGGGATTGAAGCTTTCTTT
CASSPNPGQGIEAFF
>TRBV7-6|TRBJ2-5|many|-
TGTGCCAGCAGCTTAGCGGGGGACTCCTCTTTCCGAGAGACCCAGTACTTC
CASSLAGDSSFRETQYF
>TRBV7-6|TRBJ2-3|-|-
TGTGCCAGCAGCTTGCGGGCGATTTTGGATACGCAGTATTTT
CASSLRAILDTQYF
>TRBV3-1|TRBJ2-1|-|TRBD2
TGTGCCAGCAGCCTATCGACTAGCAAGGGTTACAATGAGCAGTTCTTC
CASSLSTSKGYNEQFF